This TCR beta chain was captured in a study of response to subunit inactivated influenza vaccine. TCRdb re-called the RT-PCR reads with MiXCR, one entry per CDR3 protein. This repertoire shows hundreds of thousands of distinct CDR3 sequences, about 10% found once; its top ten account for approximately 10%. The CDR3 spans 11 residues. The V gene lost 7 bases and the J gene lost 6 bases, with 6 bases spanning the gap. Points on this clonotype: A single base separates this from a much larger clone, so it may be a read error. It is likely a read error, because the conserved phenylalanine at the end of the CDR3 is missing.

The sample was also reused in another study, on T cells expressing NK-cell markers. From that second work: UMI-tagged 5'RACE template switching yielded the TCR beta cDNA. With an anti-gamma-delta TCR antibody, sorting in several experiments was kept to alpha-beta TCR T cells.

Sequenced here: PBMCs from blood, sampled on the day of vaccination. The gene calls are TRBV12-3 or TRBV12-4 and TRBJ2-2; no reliable D call. This receptor was taken from a man aged 50-59 years who received an inactivated influenza vaccine. The CDR3 nucleotides are TGTGCCAGCATGACCCCCGGGGAGCTGTTTTGT. Residues: CASMTPGELFC.